Following are 15 T cell receptor beta chains from one sample sequenced in a study of blood T cells in healthy people across ages. Through a sample-barcoded 5' primer and a J-beta primer mix, a second PCR was run for about 7 to 12 cycles. TCRdb fed the 5' RACE reads into MiXCR, producing one record per CDR3 protein. Of some 940,000 distinct CDR3 sequences in the sample, roughly 28% were seen once. This sample also belongs to another study, concerning T cells of mothers and their children.

The sample consisted of blood. The receptor set was obtained from a woman in her 40s in good health.

The chain uses TRBV20-1 and TRBJ1-5, with D uncertain. Deletions cut 2 bases from V and 2 bases from J, with 4 bases between. Germline V gene lookup returns CDR1 DFQATT and CDR2 SNEGSKA (reference sequence). This CDR3 region has 12 residues. The DNA for the CDR3 is TGCAGTGCTAGAATCCGCAATCAGCCCCAGCATTTT. Amino acid sequence: CSARIRNQPQHF.

The chain combines TRBV20-1 with TRBJ2-2; 10 bases align to TRBD1. J gave up 4 bases and V 1 base, and 21 bases lay outside the gene matches. The germline V gene encodes CDR1 DFQATT and CDR2 SNEGSKA (reference sequence). The length of the CDR3 is 21 residues. CDR3 amino acids: CSARVSGLSGTGARRTGELFF. The CDR3 DNA follows: TGCAGTGCTAGAGTTTCCGGCCTTTCCGGGACAGGGGCGCGGCGCACCGGGGAGCTGTTTTTT.

This chain joins TRBV20-1 and TRBJ2-5; a weak D match, TRBD2 (5 bases). There are 14 residues in the CDR3. V lost 6 bases and J 1 base, leaving 15 bases between the germline ends. CDR1 and CDR2 (germline): DFQATT, SNEGSKA (reference sequence). CDR3 in DNA: TGCAGTGCCGACCTCACTAGGCCCCAAGAGACCCAGTACTTC. It is translated as CSADLTRPQETQYF.

This clonotype was detected many times. The CDR3 coding sequence is TGTGCCACCAGTGGCGTTGGACGGACAGTTGGGGTGGATGAGCAGTTCTTC. As protein: CATSGVGRTVGVDEQFF. The rearrangement joins TRBV24-1 to TRBJ2-1, with a possible D match to TRBD1 (6 bases). Germline V CDR1 and CDR2: KGHDR, SFDVKD. CDR3 size: 17 residues. Trimming removed 5 bases at V and 8 bases at J, with 24 bases between.

The chain recombines TRBV2 with TRBJ2-1; 10 positions agree with TRBD1. The CDR3 length is 15 residues. Germline CDR1 is SNHLY and CDR2 is FYNNEI. The trim removed 5 bases at V and 6 bases at J, leaving 7 bases unmatched. The CDR3 spells CASSTKGQGLNEQFF. The DNA for the CDR3 is TGTGCCAGCAGTACAAAGGGACAGGGGCTCAATGAGCAGTTCTTC.

This clonotype was detected ten times or more. This chain connects TRBV9 to TRBJ2-5; D perhaps matches TRBD1 (5 bases). V dropped 3 bases and J dropped 0 bases, with 12 bases sitting between them. The CDR3 has 15 amino acids. Germline V CDR1 and CDR2: SGDLS, YYNGEE. The CDR3 here is CASSGGQGNQETQYF. CDR3 nucleotides: TGTGCCAGCAGCGGTGGCCAGGGAAACCAAGAGACCCAGTACTTC.

About this clonotype: Just one base apart from a much larger clone, this may be a read error. The V gene is TRBV10-3, the J gene TRBJ2-7; TRBD1 matches at 8 bases. Germline loops: CDR1 ENHRY, CDR2 SYGVKD. After removal of 6 bases from V and 0 bases from J, the junction contained 4 bases not matched to a gene. The CDR3 runs 14 residues. The CDR3 region has the DNA TGTGCCATCAGGGGACAGGAGTCCTCCTACGAGCAGTACTTC. Protein product: CAIRGQESSYEQYF.

Of note for this clonotype: Sequence at one end of the junction differs from germline and may be a read error. The rearrangement links TRBV5-1 to TRBJ2-1; a weak D match, TRBD1 (6 bases). Germline assignment: CDR1 SGHRS and CDR2 YFSETQ. This CDR3 is built from 15 residues. DNA of the CDR3: TGCGCCAACAGCTTGGAAGGGGGAACCTACAATGAGCAGTTCTTC. It codes for CANSLEGGTYNEQFF.

This clonotype was counted a few times. J is TRBJ1-2 and V is TRBV5-1, with 9 bases lining up with TRBD1. This CDR3 has 17 residues. V gave up 4 bases and J gave up 8 bases; unmatched junction bases: 18. Germline CDR1 SGHRS, CDR2 YFSETQ. The CDR3 is CASSPEPTGTGRGGYTF. In nucleotides, the CDR3 is TGCGCCAGCAGCCCGGAACCTACCGGGACAGGGAGAGGCGGCTACACCTTC.

The chain couples TRBV12-3 or TRBV12-4 to TRBJ1-2, with D hard to call. The CDR3 contains 11 residues. V shed 5 bases and J shed 3 bases, with 4 bases lying between them. The CDR3 DNA reads as TGTGCCAGCAGTAAAGACTATGGCTACACCTTC. Its protein is CASSKDYGYTF.

J is TRBJ1-1 and V is TRBV6-1, with 10 bases matching TRBD1. Trimming cost V 3 bases and J 5 bases; bases outside gene matches: 6. The CDR3 totals 15 residues. From germline, CDR1 is MNHNS and CDR2 SASEGT. CDR3 protein: CASSDRTGGETEAFF. In nucleotides, the CDR3 is TGTGCCAGCAGTGACCGGACAGGGGGGGAAACTGAAGCTTTCTTT.

Ten or more counts support this clonotype. The CDR3 DNA reads TGCAGTGCTAGAGCAAGCAGATACACAGATACGCAGTATTTT. Translation: CSARASRYTDTQYF. The chain joins TRBV20-1 to TRBJ2-3; D unresolved. The CDR3 extends over 14 amino acids. Germline V gene data show CDR1 as DFQATT and CDR2 as SNEGSKA (reference sequence). V was cut by 1 base and J by 2 bases, with 10 bases left in between.

The chain uses TRBV20-1 and TRBJ2-1; 10 bases are a match to TRBD2. Germline loops: CDR1 DFQATT, CDR2 SNEGSKA (reference sequence). The CDR3 runs 15 residues. After removal of 4 bases from V and 8 bases from J, the junction contained 11 bases not matched to a gene. This CDR3 is CSAIKGLAGADEQFF. The DNA of the CDR3 is TGCAGTGCTATAAAGGGGCTAGCGGGAGCCGATGAGCAGTTCTTC.

The sample holds many counts of this clonotype. This rearrangement joins TRBV4-1 to TRBJ1-2; possible D gene TRBD1, 5 bases. The germline V gene encodes CDR1 MGHRA and CDR2 YSYEKL. The length of the CDR3 is 18 residues. Trimming cost V 2 bases and J 2 bases, with 21 bases left between them. CDR3 nucleotide sequence: TGCGCCAGCAGCCAATTGGCGGGACTCAAGATGCACAACTATGGCTACACCTTC. Its translation: CASSQLAGLKMHNYGYTF.

This rearrangement joins TRBV5-6 to TRBJ2-6; D uncertain. The CDR3 sequence is 16 residues long. V dropped 2 bases and J dropped 0 bases, with 9 bases sitting between them. Germline V gene lookup returns CDR1 SGHDT and CDR2 YYEEEE. The CDR3 loop is CASSFGSFSGANVLTF. Written as DNA, the CDR3 is TGTGCCAGCAGCTTCGGGTCCTTCTCTGGGGCCAACGTCCTGACTTTC.